The 8 T cell receptor beta chains given below trace back to one sample, sequenced in a study of shared T cell receptors in the human thymus. Method: immunoSEQ multiplex PCR; TCRdb's copy keeps in-frame clones and lacks some. The table lists some 760,000 clones, around 85% of them singletons. This sample was shared with a second study, whose subject was human thymus T cells.

The sequencing input was thymocytes. The receptor set was obtained from a girl less than two years old with a congenital heart defect.

The genes are TRBV7-9 and TRBJ2-3; 7 positions agree with TRBD2. The CDR3 spans 15 residues. The ends lost 2 bases at V and 5 bases at J; junction bases unmatched: 7. Germline CDR1 SEHNR, CDR2 FQNEAQ (reference sequence). The CDR3 reads CASSLSLAAIDTQYF. The CDR3 DNA reads TGTGCCAGCAGCTTATCGCTAGCGGCTATAGATACGCAGTATTTT.

The J gene is TRBJ2-4, the V gene TRBV4-1; 7 nucleotides align to TRBD2. Germline trimming cut 2 bases from V and 1 base from J; bases unmatched to any gene: 5. The germline V gene encodes CDR1 MGHRA and CDR2 YSYEKL. The CDR3 runs 16 residues. The CDR3: CASSQTRGGAKNIQYF. The CDR3 DNA sequence: TGCGCCAGCAGCCAAACGCGGGGAGGGGCCAAAAACATTCAGTACTTC.

The chain combines TRBV19 with TRBJ1-5; no firm D call. CDR1 and CDR2 (germline): LNHDA, SQIVND (reference sequence). The CDR3 runs 16 residues. The V end lost 3 bases, the J end lost 2 bases, and 14 bases lay between the germline ends. The CDR3 nucleotides read TGTGCCAGTAGTATCGCGGAGTTGTCCGGCAATCAGCCCCAGCATTTT. Protein: CASSIAELSGNQPQHF.

The chain links TRBV29-1 to TRBJ1-1; D unclear. Germline V gene sequence: CDR1 SQVTM, CDR2 ANQGSEA. Trimming stripped 4 bases from V and 6 bases from J, with 18 bases between. This CDR3 has 14 amino acids. The CDR3 loop is CSVVGTPLPAEAFF. The CDR3 nucleotides are TGCAGCGTTGTTGGTACTCCGCTTCCGGCTGAAGCTTTCTTT.

The chain links TRBV11-2 to TRBJ1-3, with D perhaps matching TRBD1 (6 bases). Germline V gene data show CDR1 as SGHAT and CDR2 as FQNNGV. V was pared by 5 bases and J by 3 bases, with 8 bases between. There are 13 residues in the CDR3. Here the CDR3 reads CASSPGVGNTIYF. The CDR3 DNA sequence: TGTGCCAGCAGCCCAGGGGTTGGAAACACCATATATTTT.

The chain combines TRBV11-2 with TRBJ1-2, with D perhaps TRBD1 (5 bases). The CDR3 has 15 residues. Trimming left V 1 base short and J 5 bases short, with 14 bases between. Per germline, CDR1 SGHAT and CDR2 FQNNGV. The CDR3 DNA is TGTGCCAGCAGCTTAGTACCCAGGGATGAGTATGGCTACACCTTC. Translated, it gives CASSLVPRDEYGYTF.

The rearrangement joins TRBV10-1 to TRBJ1-6, with 10 bases that match TRBD1. J gave up 7 bases and V 6 bases, and 6 bases lay outside the gene matches. This CDR3 is built from 15 residues. Germline values: CDR1 WNHNN, CDR2 SYGVQD (reference sequence). The CDR3: CASRKGQGYNSPLHF. The CDR3 DNA reads TGCGCCAGCAGAAAGGGACAGGGGTACAATTCACCCCTCCACTTT.

The rearrangement uses TRBV4-3 and TRBJ2-1, with D possibly being TRBD2 (5 bases). Germline values: CDR1 LGHNA, CDR2 YSLEER. Trimming took off 1 base at V and 5 bases at J, with 15 bases between the two ends. CDR3 length equals 16 residues. The DNA for the CDR3 is TGCGCCAGCAGCCAAGCGCCCCCGGGGAGAGACAATGAGCAGTTCTTC. Translation gives CASSQAPPGRDNEQFF.